The 2 T cell receptor beta chains in this list originate from one sample, sequenced in a study of blood T cell repertoires in COVID-19. Measured with immunoSEQ multiplex PCR; TCRdb has only the in-frame clones, and not every one. The table has 150,000 to 250,000 clones, around 94% seen once. The specimen was peripheral blood. These receptors originate from a man between 25 and 39 years old with COVID-19, enrolled during active disease.

V gene TRBV10-3 combines with J gene TRBJ1-1, with a tentative D call TRBD1 (6 bases). V shed 3 bases and J shed 2 bases, with 16 bases lying between them. The germline V gene has CDR1 ENHRY and CDR2 SYGVKD. The CDR3 spans 16 residues. The DNA for the CDR3 is TGTGCCATCAGTGACCCGACAGGTAAAGCAAACACTGAAGCTTTCTTT. As protein: CAISDPTGKANTEAFF.

V is TRBV7-9 and J is TRBJ2-7; D is uncertain. The CDR3 runs 13 residues. In germline, CDR1 is SEHNR, CDR2 FQNEAQ (reference sequence). Trimming left V 2 bases short and J 4 bases short, with 9 bases between. CDR3 bases: TGTGCCAGCAGCTTAATAACTACGTACGAGCAGTACTTC. Amino acid sequence: CASSLITTYEQYF.